Listed here are 32 T cell receptor beta chains from one sample, sequenced in a study of Ad26.COV2.S vaccination and SARS-CoV-2 variants (dated by TCRdb to the early 2020s). The method was the immunoSEQ multiplex PCR assay. The table comes from immuneACCESS by way of TCRdb, which keeps in-frame sequences with V and J called. Part of the clones is missing from these tables; in studies checked, under half for an unresolved V gene and the rest for unknown reasons. The sample table holds about 280,000 clones, of which 87% were seen once. The leading ten clones occupy about 3.1% of the sample. Sample treatment or condition, as interpreted from the label and publication: 19 received Ad26.COV2.S at low or high dose, single or two shots; five or six received placebo; per-sample allocation not given. Repertoires of vaccine and placebo recipients were sequenced from samples collected on day 63 after the first injection.

Here the sequenced sample was peripheral blood, taken in a trial of Ad26.COV2.S vaccine versus placebo. These receptors were collected from a person aged 18-60 years who received the Ad26.COV2.S COVID-19 vaccine or a placebo.

CDR3: CASSLTPGSNEKLFF. The CDR3 nucleotides read TGTGCCAGCAGTTTAACGCCAGGGTCTAATGAAAAACTGTTTTTT. The chain has TRBV27 and TRBJ1-4; the D gene is possibly TRBD1 (5 bases). Germline V gene sequence: CDR1 MNHEY, CDR2 SMNVEV (reference sequence). V shed 2 bases and J shed 3 bases, with 10 bases lying between them. The CDR3 is made up of 15 amino acids.

This clone appeared once. The chain couples TRBV10-2 to TRBJ2-5; tentatively, D is TRBD1 or TRBD2 (5 bases each). CDR1 WSHSY and CDR2 SAAADI come from the germline V gene. With 6 bases removed from V and 4 bases from J, the gap between germline ends came to 12 bases. The CDR3 totals 13 residues. The CDR3 region is CASRSQGVETQYF. The DNA for the CDR3 is TGCGCCAGCAGATCGCAGGGAGTAGAGACCCAGTACTTC.

This clone was recorded once. The chain links TRBV29-1 to TRBJ1-6; 7 nucleotides match TRBD1. The CDR3 consists of 13 residues. The V and J ends lost 5 bases and 4 bases, in that order; junction bases with no gene match: 2. CDR1 SQVTM and CDR2 ANQGSEA come from the germline V gene. This CDR3 reads CSVRQGYNSPLHF. As DNA, the CDR3 is TGCAGCGTTCGACAGGGTTATAATTCACCCCTCCACTTT.

The chain employs TRBV27 and TRBJ1-4; no clear D. CDR3 length: 16 amino acids. Germline CDR1 and CDR2: MNHEY and SMNVEV (reference sequence). The V and J ends lost 4 bases and 3 bases respectively, with 15 bases between them. DNA of the CDR3: TGTGCCAGCAGTTACAATCGACCCGCGGCTAATGAAAAACTGTTTTTT. Residues: CASSYNRPAANEKLFF.

V usage is TRBV19 and J usage is TRBJ1-5; 9 bases align to TRBD1. The CDR3 has 15 amino acids. The V segment lost 5 bases and the J segment 5 bases; nucleotides outside the gene matches: 7. Germline CDR1 and CDR2: LNHDA and SQIVND (reference sequence). DNA for the CDR3: TGTGCCAGTAGTGCCGGGACAGGGCGTTATCAGCCCCAGCATTTT. It encodes CASSAGTGRYQPQHF.

The chain uses TRBV6-6 and TRBJ2-7; D is undetermined. Germline assignment: CDR1 MNHNY and CDR2 SVGAGI (reference sequence). Trimming took 9 bases from V and 6 from J, leaving 15 bases between them. The length of the CDR3 is 12 residues. The CDR3 DNA reads TGTGCCAGTGAGGCCCGGATGGGCGAGCAGTACTTC. Translation gives CASEARMGEQYF.

The genes are TRBV2 and TRBJ1-2, with D possibly matching TRBD1 (6 bases). Trimming stripped 2 bases from V and 1 base from J, with 11 bases between. Germline V gene lookup returns CDR1 SNHLY and CDR2 FYNNEI. CDR3 length: 15 amino acids. The CDR3 bases are TGTGCCAGCAGTGAACGGGGGGCGGGTAACTATGGCTACACCTTC. This gives the protein CASSERGAGNYGYTF.

This clone occurred once. At the DNA level, this CDR3 is encoded by other sequences in the same sample as well. The chain uses TRBV5-1 and TRBJ2-2; weak D call: TRBD1 (5 bases). V dropped 0 bases and J dropped 1 base, with 7 bases sitting between them. The CDR3 is 15 residues long. Germline V gene lookup returns CDR1 SGHRS and CDR2 YFSETQ. The CDR3 coding sequence is TGCGCCAGCAGCTTGGGGCAGGGGAACACCGGGGAGCTGTTTTTT. It codes for CASSLGQGNTGELFF.

This chain uses TRBV5-4 with TRBJ2-5; tentative D call: TRBD2 (5 bases). Trimming shortened V by 0 bases and J by 2 bases, and 8 bases separated the two germline ends. Per the germline V gene, CDR1 is SGHNT and CDR2 is YYREEE (reference sequence). The CDR3 length is 14 residues. The CDR3 reads CASSLGPGQETQYF. In DNA form, the CDR3 reads TGTGCCAGCAGCTTGGGTCCGGGGCAAGAGACCCAGTACTTC. The complete variable domain, with remaining parts taken from reference TRBV5-4 and TRBJ2-5, reads ETGVTQSPTHLIKTRGQQVTLRCSSQSGHNTVSWYQQALGQGPQFIFQYYREEENGRGNFPPRFSGLQFPNYSSELNVNALELDDSALYLCASSLGPGQETQYFGPGTRLLVL.

V is TRBV10-2 and J is TRBJ1-4; possibly TRBD1 for D (6 bases). CDR3 length: 13 amino acids. V lost 5 bases to trimming and J lost 8 bases, with 12 bases between them. The germline V gene encodes CDR1 WSHSY and CDR2 SAAADI. Here the CDR3 DNA reads TGCGCCAGCAGTCTAACAGGGCGCGAAAAACTGTTTTTT. Amino acid sequence: CASSLTGREKLFF.

The gene calls are TRBV4-1 and TRBJ1-1, with unresolved D. The germline V and J ends were trimmed by 4 bases and 0 bases, with 15 bases remaining between them. CDR1 MGHRA and CDR2 YSYEKL come from the germline V gene. This CDR3 contains 16 residues. Here the CDR3 DNA reads TGCGCCAGCAGCCCCACCGAAACGAAGATGAACACTGAAGCTTTCTTT. Amino acids: CASSPTETKMNTEAFF.

This chain joins TRBV4-2 and TRBJ2-7, with 8 bases aligning to TRBD2. Trimming removed 1 base from V and 2 bases from J; junction bases left unmatched: 4. The length of the CDR3 is 15 residues. CDR1 and CDR2 (germline): LGHNA, YNFKEQ. In DNA form, the CDR3 reads TGTGCCAGCAGCCAAGCACTGGGACTAGCCTACGAGCAGTACTTC. Translated: CASSQALGLAYEQYF.

The chain links TRBV11-3 to TRBJ1-2; D unresolved. V gave up 3 bases and J gave up 1 base, with 9 bases separating them. The CDR3 covers 14 residues. Germline CDR1 is SGHNT and CDR2 is YENEEA. The CDR3 coding sequence is TGTGCCAGCAGCTTGCCCCCAGATAACTATGGCTACACCTTC. Translation gives CASSLPPDNYGYTF.

This sequence joins TRBV6-5 and TRBJ1-2, with D possibly TRBD1 on 6 matching bases. This CDR3 region has 13 residues. Germline V gene data show CDR1 as MNHEY and CDR2 as SVGAGI. Trimming left V 5 bases short and J 7 bases short, with 14 bases between. The DNA of the CDR3 is TGTGCCAGCAGTCCCACGGGACAATCTGGCTACACCTTC. It is translated as CASSPTGQSGYTF.

The chain couples TRBV6-5 to TRBJ1-1; D ambiguous. CDR1 is MNHEY and CDR2 is SVGAGI in the germline V gene. The CDR3 length is 15 residues. Deletions cut 4 bases from V and 4 bases from J, with 16 bases between. This CDR3 reads CASSSISGVGTEAFF. CDR3 nucleotides: TGTGCCAGCAGTTCTATCAGCGGGGTGGGCACTGAAGCTTTCTTT.

The rearrangement uses TRBV19 and TRBJ2-1; TRBD2 matches at 10 bases. The CDR3 loop spans 15 amino acids. Germline V gene data show CDR1 as LNHDA and CDR2 as SQIVND (reference sequence). Unmatched junction bases numbered 8, after V lost 8 bases and J lost 4 bases. For the CDR3, the DNA is TGTGCCAGTTCCGTTAGCGGGAGGTTGTACAATGAGCAGTTCTTC. Residues: CASSVSGRLYNEQFF.

The rearrangement links TRBV7-9 to TRBJ1-6; tentatively, D is TRBD1 (5 bases). The CDR3 covers 12 residues. From germline, CDR1 is SEHNR and CDR2 FQNEAQ (reference sequence). Trimming took 6 bases from V and 10 from J, leaving 10 bases between them. CDR3 sequence (DNA): TGTGCCAGCAGAGGAGGGGACTCACCCCTCCACTTT. This translates into CASRGGDSPLHF.

The rearrangement uses TRBV10-1 and TRBJ1-1, with D tentatively TRBD1 (6 bases). The CDR3 length is 14 residues. The V gene's germline CDR1 is WNHNN and CDR2 SYGVQD (reference sequence). The germline V and J ends were trimmed by 10 bases and 3 bases, with 18 bases remaining between them. The CDR3 protein is CATEGDLADTEAFF. The CDR3 DNA follows: TGCGCCACAGAGGGGGATCTAGCGGACACTGAAGCTTTCTTT.

This clone was recorded a few times. J is TRBJ2-7 and V is TRBV11-2; 15 bases line up with TRBD2. This CDR3 region has 17 residues. Germline V gives CDR1 SGHAT, CDR2 FQNNGV. V shed 5 bases and J 4 bases; nucleotides not matched to a gene: 9. The CDR3 region has the DNA TGTGCCAGCAGCCTACGGACTAGCGGGGGGGCCTTATACGAGCAGTACTTC. Protein: CASSLRTSGGALYEQYF.

J is TRBJ1-1 and V is TRBV5-1; 9 bases align to TRBD1. The junction had 8 bases not matched to a gene; V was cut back by 4 bases and J by 4 bases. This CDR3 is built from 15 residues. The germline gives CDR1 SGHRS, CDR2 YFSETQ. The CDR3 reads CASSQHRGRSTEAFF. The CDR3 DNA sequence: TGCGCCAGCAGCCAACACAGGGGGCGGTCCACTGAAGCTTTCTTT.

Comments on this clone: Sequence at one end of the junction differs from germline and may be a read error. The rearrangement uses TRBV2 and TRBJ1-1; no clear D. CDR1 SNHLY and CDR2 FYNNEI come from the germline V gene. CDR3 length: 15 residues. CDR3 residues: CASREDRPTNTEAFF. CDR3 DNA sequence: TGTGCCAGCCGTGAGGATAGGCCTACGAACACTGAAGCTTTCTTT.

The chain recombines TRBV5-1 with TRBJ2-2; D may be TRBD1 (6 bases). From germline, CDR1 is SGHRS and CDR2 YFSETQ. Trimming left V 5 bases short and J 4 bases short, with 12 bases between. The CDR3 is made up of 14 amino acids. Written as DNA, the CDR3 is TGCGCCAGCAGTCGGGACACCGGCACCGGGGAGCTGTTTTTT. Translating gives CASSRDTGTGELFF. Using reference TRBV5-1 and TRBJ2-2 for the parts outside the CDR3, the full variable domain is KAGVTQTPRYLIKTRGQQVTLSCSPISGHRSVSWYQQTPGQGLQFLFEYFSETQRNKGNFPGRFSGRQFSNSRSEMNVSTLELGDSALYLCASSRDTGTGELFFGEGSRLTVL.

The chain employs TRBV5-1 and TRBJ1-4; D call uncertain. Germline CDR1 is SGHRS and CDR2 is YFSETQ. CDR3 size: 14 residues. The V end lost 2 bases, the J end lost 4 bases, and 9 bases lay between the germline ends. For the CDR3, the DNA is TGCGCCAGCAGCTTTGGGCAGGTTAATGAAAAACTGTTTTTT. This sequence encodes CASSFGQVNEKLFF. Combining the CDR3 with reference TRBV5-1 and TRBJ1-4 gives the whole variable domain KAGVTQTPRYLIKTRGQQVTLSCSPISGHRSVSWYQQTPGQGLQFLFEYFSETQRNKGNFPGRFSGRQFSNSRSEMNVSTLELGDSALYLCASSFGQVNEKLFFGSGTQLSVL.

The rearrangement uses TRBV7-2 and TRBJ2-7, with TRBD2 matching 10 bases. V shed 0 bases and J 7 bases; nucleotides not matched to a gene: 6. From germline, CDR1 is SGHTA and CDR2 FQGNSA. This CDR3 has 15 residues. DNA of the CDR3: TGTGCCAGCAGCTTAGCGGTTAGCGGGGGGATGGAGCAGTACTTC. It yields the protein CASSLAVSGGMEQYF.

This chain links TRBV11-2 with TRBJ1-3; possible D gene TRBD1, 6 bases. Germline CDR1 is SGHAT and CDR2 is FQNNGV. V shed 5 bases and J shed 4 bases, with 18 bases lying between them. The CDR3 has 16 amino acids. Here the CDR3 DNA reads TGTGCCAGCAGCCCTTACTTTAGGACAGTCGGAAACACCATATATTTT. Translation gives CASSPYFRTVGNTIYF.

The V call is TRBV5-8, the J call TRBJ1-2; D is undetermined. V lost 4 bases and J 8 bases, leaving 15 bases between the germline ends. The CDR3 is 13 residues long. Germline V gives CDR1 SGHTS, CDR2 YDEGEE. As DNA, the CDR3 is TGTGCCAGCAGCCCGGGGAGGCTCCGGGGCTACACCTTC. This gives the protein CASSPGRLRGYTF.

The chain has TRBV10-3 and TRBJ2-1; D remains ambiguous. V lost 2 bases and J 8 bases, leaving 10 bases between the germline ends. This CDR3 contains 13 residues. The germline V gene encodes CDR1 ENHRY and CDR2 SYGVKD. This chain's CDR3 is CAISEGVEYEQFF. In DNA, the CDR3 is TGTGCCATCAGTGAGGGAGTAGAGTATGAGCAGTTCTTC.

This sequence joins TRBV6-6 and TRBJ1-1; 7 bases are shared with TRBD1. CDR1 is MNHNY, CDR2 SVGAGI, per germline (reference sequence). This CDR3 comprises 15 residues. V gave up 7 bases and J gave up 1 base; unmatched junction bases: 9. The CDR3 protein is CASTLGGTANTEAFF. The CDR3 bases are TGTGCCAGCACGCTTGGGGGGACAGCGAACACTGAAGCTTTCTTT.

The V call is TRBV18, the J call TRBJ1-3, with a tentative D call TRBD1 (5 bases). Trimming cost V 0 bases and J 0 bases, with 9 bases left between them. CDR1 KGHSH and CDR2 LQKENI come from the germline V gene. CDR3 length equals 16 residues. CDR3 sequence: CASSPPPGTSGNTIYF. For the CDR3, the DNA is TGTGCCAGCTCACCACCGCCCGGGACCTCTGGAAACACCATATATTTT. The variable domain in full, completed from reference TRBV18 and TRBJ1-3, reads NAGVMQNPRHLVRRRGQEARLRCSPMKGHSHVYWYRQLPEEGLKFMVYLQKENIIDESGMPKERFSAEFPKEGPSILRIQQVVRGDSAAYFCASSPPPGTSGNTIYFGEGSWLTVV.

This sequence joins TRBV5-1 and TRBJ1-1; 7 nucleotides match TRBD1. V shed 4 bases, J shed 5 bases, and the junction held 5 bases outside the gene matches. From germline, CDR1 is SGHRS and CDR2 YFSETQ. The CDR3 spans 13 residues. CDR3 DNA: TGCGCCAGCAGCACACAGGGGACGACTGAAGCTTTCTTT. Translating it yields CASSTQGTTEAFF.

V usage is TRBV12-5 and J usage is TRBJ1-2, with TRBD1 matching 10 bases. J lost 6 bases, V lost 6 bases, and 4 bases had no gene match. The CDR3 spans 13 residues. The germline V gene encodes CDR1 LGHNT and CDR2 FRNRAP. This CDR3 reads CASGHDRGHGYTF. The CDR3 DNA sequence: TGTGCTAGTGGGCACGACAGGGGGCATGGCTACACCTTC.

The J gene is TRBJ1-2, the V gene TRBV18; D unresolved. V was pared by 3 bases and J by 6 bases, with 11 bases between. CDR3 length: 13 residues. Germline-derived CDR1 and CDR2 are KGHSH and LQKENI. CDR3 nucleotide sequence: TGTGCCAGCTCACCCACCTATAGCGATGGCTACACCTTC. This codes for CASSPTYSDGYTF.